Following are 13 T cell receptor beta chains from one sample sequenced in a study of blood T cells in healthy people across ages (dated by TCRdb to the mid-2010s). The library was produced with 5' RACE. Sequencing instrument: Illumina HiSeq 2500. A second PCR of roughly 6 to 11 cycles was run with a J-beta primer mix and a sample-barcoded 5' primer. TCRdb reprocessing: public reads trimmed at Q25 with fastp, clones called with MiXCR, in-frame beta chains kept. Every distinct CDR3 protein forms one entry, paired with its most common genes and DNA. The table for this sample lists roughly 2 million distinct CDR3 sequences; about 50% of them were counted only once. The biggest ten clones account for about 2.1% of the sample. Source material: blood. These receptors all stem from a woman aged 40 to 49 in good health.

This clonotype was seen more than once but under ten times. The V and J genes are TRBV6-2 or TRBV6-3 and TRBJ2-1, with D unclear. The germline CDR1 and CDR2 sequences are MNHEY and SVGEGT. This CDR3 region has 12 residues. V was pared by 3 bases and J by 5 bases, with 5 bases between. The CDR3 reads CASSYANNEQFF. In DNA form, the CDR3 reads TGTGCCAGCAGTTATGCCAACAATGAGCAGTTCTTC.

This clonotype has only a few counts. The chain recombines TRBV6-6 with TRBJ2-3, with TRBD1 as a possible D gene (7 bases). Germline V gene lookup returns CDR1 MNHNY and CDR2 SVGAGI (reference sequence). The CDR3 contains 14 residues. Between the trimmed V and J ends, which lost 3 bases and 14 bases, there was a span of 21 bases. The CDR3 sequence is CASSYGRQGGQVYF. The CDR3 coding sequence is TGTGCCAGCAGTTATGGACGGCAGGGGGGCCAAGTGTATTTT.

The chain recombines TRBV27 with TRBJ1-6; D may be TRBD1 (6 bases). Germline CDR1 and CDR2: MNHEY and SMNVEV (reference sequence). The CDR3 runs 15 residues. V lost 8 bases, J lost 6 bases, and 17 bases lay in between. The CDR3 DNA is TGTGCCAGCGGTTACAGGGTGTCGGGTAATTCACCCCTCCACTTT. Translation gives CASGYRVSGNSPLHF.

V is TRBV2 and J is TRBJ2-1, with 10 positions matching TRBD2. The ends lost 4 bases at V and 4 bases at J; junction bases unmatched: 7. The CDR3 extends over 16 amino acids. CDR1 is SNHLY, CDR2 FYNNEI, per germline. The CDR3 DNA reads TGTGCCAGCAGTGGAGAACTAGCGGGGCTGTACAATGAGCAGTTCTTC. This sequence encodes CASSGELAGLYNEQFF.

DNA for the CDR3: TGCGCCAGCGCTCAAGGGGCGGGGTTGCCAGATACGCAGTATTTT. Amino acid sequence: CASAQGAGLPDTQYF. V usage is TRBV10-2 and J usage is TRBJ2-3, with a possible D match to TRBD2 (6 bases). Looked up from germline, CDR1 is WSHSY and CDR2 is SAAADI. Trimming removed 8 bases from V and 4 bases from J, with 19 bases in between. There are 15 residues in the CDR3.

This clonotype was seen only a few times. The V and J genes are TRBV5-1 and TRBJ2-7; D is perhaps TRBD1 (6 bases). V was clipped by 0 bases and J by 3 bases, with 13 bases between them. The CDR3 runs to 15 residues. Germline V gives CDR1 SGHRS, CDR2 YFSETQ. DNA of the CDR3: TGCGCCAGCAGCTTGGATGGGACATCCTACTACGAGCAGTACTTC. Protein product: CASSLDGTSYYEQYF. The complete variable domain, with remaining parts taken from reference TRBV5-1 and TRBJ2-7, reads KAGVTQTPRYLIKTRGQQVTLSCSPISGHRSVSWYQQTPGQGLQFLFEYFSETQRNKGNFPGRFSGRQFSNSRSEMNVSTLELGDSALYLCASSLDGTSYYEQYFGPGTRLTVT.

The chain has TRBV7-2 and TRBJ2-5; 7 positions match TRBD2. The better agreement between TRBJ2-7 and the DNA end casts doubt on the J call. This CDR3 spans 15 amino acids. In germline, CDR1 is SGHTA, CDR2 FQGNSA. Here the CDR3 reads CASSSLADLIYEQYF. CDR3 DNA: TGTGCCAGCAGCTCGCTAGCGGACCTAATATACGAGCAGTACTTC.

V usage is TRBV7-8 and J usage is TRBJ2-5; D is unresolved. The assigned J gene may be wrong: the sequence end matches TRBJ2-7 better. The CDR3 covers 13 residues. Germline CDR1 and CDR2: SGHVS and FQNEAQ. The DNA for the CDR3 is TGTGCCAGCAGCTTAGAGGTCCGCTACGAGCAGTACTTC. It is translated as CASSLEVRYEQYF.

V usage is TRBV7-9 and J usage is TRBJ1-6; D is unresolved. Germline V gene data show CDR1 as SEHNR and CDR2 as FQNEAQ (reference sequence). CDR3 size: 12 residues. With 4 bases removed from V and 11 bases from J, the gap between germline ends came to 9 bases. DNA of the CDR3: TGTGCCAGCAGCTCAACGGCCGCACCCCTCCACTTT. Residues: CASSSTAAPLHF. The full variable domain, its missing parts supplied by reference TRBV7-9 and TRBJ1-6, is DTGVSQNPRHKITKRGQNVTFRCDPISEHNRLYWYRQTLGQGPEFLTYFQNEAQLEKSRLLSDRFSAERPKGSFSTLEIQRTEQGDSAMYLCASSSTAAPLHFGNGTRLTVT.

This clonotype was seen a few times. The chain uses TRBV4-1 and TRBJ1-2; D unresolved. Germline lookup yields CDR1 MGHRA and CDR2 YSYEKL. V was trimmed by 1 base and J by 5 bases, leaving 17 bases between them. The CDR3 totals 16 residues. The CDR3 DNA follows: TGCGCCAGCAGCCAAGCCCATGTCTCAAGCGGGTATGGCTACACCTTC. Translated, it gives CASSQAHVSSGYGYTF.

The chain uses TRBV6-1 and TRBJ1-2; 7 bases line up with TRBD1. This CDR3 region has 16 residues. J gave up 4 bases and V 1 base, and 9 bases lay outside the gene matches. The germline gives CDR1 MNHNS, CDR2 SASEGT. CDR3: CASSEGIEGGRYGYTF. DNA of the CDR3: TGTGCCAGCAGTGAAGGAATTGAAGGGGGCCGCTATGGCTACACCTTC.

The rearrangement joins TRBV27 to TRBJ2-5, with unresolved D. This CDR3 has 13 residues. Germline V gives CDR1 MNHEY, CDR2 SMNVEV (reference sequence). V was cut by 4 bases and J by 11 bases, with 17 bases left in between. Written as DNA, the CDR3 is TGTGCCAGCAGTTCTCAACGGCCGATAGGGCAGTACTTC. Protein product: CASSSQRPIGQYF.

CDR3 nucleotides: TGCAGTGCTGAAATACAGGCGTCAGCTTACTACAATGAGCAGTTCTTC. Amino acid sequence: CSAEIQASAYYNEQFF. V is TRBV20-1 and J is TRBJ2-1; D may be TRBD1 (5 bases). V was clipped by 5 bases and J by 3 bases, with 20 bases between them. Germline CDR1 and CDR2: DFQATT and SNEGSKA (reference sequence). There are 16 residues in the CDR3.